Given below is one T cell receptor (beta chain) in context. Its antigen remains unidentified. From germline, CDR1 is SQVTM and CDR2 ANQGSEA. The V and J ends lost 6 bases and 0 bases respectively, with 21 bases between them. This CDR3 is built from 16 residues. The assay used deep level. TCRdb keeps only in-frame clones here, not all; method: immunoSEQ multiplex PCR. Seen here are nearly 2 million clones, approximately 94% observed once, and the top ten hold roughly 1%. This entry comes from a study of shared clonotypes between healthy human individuals. Overall study findings and caveats: Generation probability values for non-shared clonotypes were lower than those for clonotypes shared by all four donors. Larger estimated richness was generally seen in naive subsets than in memory subsets.

Positive CCR7 selection of CD45RO-negative cells yielded the naive CD8 cells, and terminally differentiated effector memory CD45RA+ cells were excluded. The sample was naive CD8+ T cells sorted from blood. The chain couples TRBV29-1 to TRBJ2-7; D is tentatively TRBD1 or TRBD2 (5 bases each). This sequence was found in a young man in good health. In DNA, the CDR3 is TGCAGCGTAACTAAGTACCGGGACGAGTCCTCCTACGAGCAGTACTTC. Translating gives CSVTKYRDESSYEQYF.